This T cell receptor (beta chain) was obtained from a study of blood T cell repertoires in COVID-19. Study overall: Sites across the United States, Italy and Spain contributed samples from acute and convalescent COVID-19.

In the authors' methods: Reference gene primer amplification yielded estimated nucleated cell counts. Method: immunoSEQ multiplex PCR; TCRdb's copy keeps in-frame clones and lacks some. V and J calls and clone size come straight from that table; D and trimming were deduced from the DNA. The sample has fewer than 250,000 clones, under 90% seen once. The sequenced sample consisted of peripheral blood. The receptor was derived from a woman in her thirties or forties with active or convalescent COVID-19.

CDR3 in amino acids: CASSSSGPGDYEQYF. The DNA for the CDR3 is TGTGCCAGCTCTTCCTCAGGTCCAGGGGACTACGAGCAGTACTTC. This sequence joins TRBV2 and TRBJ2-7, with D possibly matching TRBD1 (6 bases). This CDR3 is built from 15 residues. Trimming took off 8 bases at V and 3 bases at J, with 20 bases between the two ends. Per the germline V gene, CDR1 is SNHLY and CDR2 is FYNNEI.